The rows below give T cell receptor beta chains drawn from one sample of a study of post-analysis software for immune sequencing data. TCRdb redid the calling of the PCR reads with MiXCR, one entry per CDR3 protein. The sample holds 150,000 to 200,000 distinct CDR3 sequences, around 30% seen once. Sequencing was done on a sample of blood. These TCRs come from a girl aged 10-17 years with multiple sclerosis. The CDR3 runs from the conserved cysteine through the conserved F or W. A D gene is named only where the DNA matches it firmly. Part of the rows lack a size; the others show once, few, many or a class for expanded clones.

>TRBJ2-5|.|TRBV18|many
TGTGCCAGCTCTTCGAGGGGGATCGGTCAAGAGACCCAGTACTTC
CASSSRGIGQETQYF
>TRBJ2-5|TRBD1|TRBV15|.
TGTGCCCCTCGACAGGGGGAGACCCAGTACTTC
CAPRQGETQYF
>TRBJ2-1|.|TRBV14|many
TGTGCCAGCAGCCAAGATTGGATGGGGAATGAGCAGTTCTTC
CASSQDWMGNEQFF
>TRBJ2-3|.|TRBV3-1|few
TGTGCCAGCAGCCAAGTGCGGGCTGGGACAGATACGCAGTATTTT
CASSQVRAGTDTQYF
>TRBJ2-7|TRBD2|TRBV12-3/TRBV12-4|many
TGTGCCAGCAGTCTTGAAGCGGGAGGGCCCCCCTACGAGCAGTACTTC
CASSLEAGGPPYEQYF
>TRBJ1-5|.|TRBV7-6|many
TGTGCCAGCAGCTTAACTACAGGGTTCAATCAGCCCCAGCATTTT
CASSLTTGFNQPQHF
>TRBJ1-1|.|TRBV25-1|once
TGTGCCAGCAGTAGGGCAGGGGTCTTCCCTGAAGCTTTCTTT
CASSRAGVFPEAFF
>TRBJ2-3|.|TRBV4-1|.
TGCGCCAGCAGTAGAATGGCGGGGAGCAATCAGCCCCAGTATTTT
CASSRMAGSNQPQYF
>TRBJ1-4|TRBD1|TRBV12-3/TRBV12-4|.
TGTGCCAGCAGTTTCCGACAGGGGCTTGTGCTACCATCTAATGAAAAACTGTTTTTT
CASSFRQGLVLPSNEKLFF
>TRBJ2-5|.|TRBV29-1|.
TGCAGCGTTGAGTGGGAGACCCAGTACTTC
CSVEWETQYF
>TRBJ1-1|TRBD1|TRBV12-5|few
TGTGCTAGTGGTTTGGTTGGGACAGGGCCCTTCATGAACACTGAAGCTTTCTTT
CASGLVGTGPFMNTEAFF
>TRBJ2-1|.|TRBV2|few
TGTGCCAACCTTCGAGCGGGCAACCTTAATGAGCAGTTCTTC
CANLRAGNLNEQFF
>TRBJ2-4|.|TRBV20-1|.
TGCAGTGCTAGCACAGGGTTCGCCAAAAACATTCAGTACTTC
CSASTGFAKNIQYF
>TRBJ1-5|TRBD1|TRBV25-1|.
TGTGCCAGCAGTGAAGAGGGGGCCCAGCCCCAGCATTTT
CASSEEGAQPQHF
>TRBJ2-3|.|TRBV13|many
TGTGCCAGCAGAAGCGGACACGACACAGATACGCAGTATTTT
CASRSGHDTDTQYF
>TRBJ1-3|.|TRBV6-6|few
TGTGCCAGCAGCCAGGCGGGGCAGGCTGTATCTGGAAACACCATATATTTT
CASSQAGQAVSGNTIYF
>TRBJ2-7|TRBD2|TRBV7-8|many
TGTGCCAGCAGCACCAGCGGGGAGGGCTACGAGCAGTACTTC
CASSTSGEGYEQYF
>TRBJ2-1|.|TRBV30|few
TGTGCCTGGAGTGGACATGAGCAGTTCTTC
CAWSGHEQFF
>TRBJ2-3|.|TRBV4-2|many
TGTGCCAGCAGCCAACAGGCAGATACGCAGTATTTT
CASSQQADTQYF
>TRBJ1-4|.|TRBV30|few
TGTGCCCGGACGGAAAATGAAAAACTGTTTTTT
CARTENEKLFF
>TRBJ2-2|.|TRBV28|.
TGTGCCAGCAATCTGGGCAGGGAAAACACCGGGGAGCTGTTTTTT
CASNLGRENTGELFF
>TRBJ2-2|.|TRBV7-3|few
TGTGCCAGCAGCTTAGGGGGTAACACCGGGGAGCTGTTTTTT
CASSLGGNTGELFF
>TRBJ2-1|TRBD2|TRBV7-8|many
TGTGCCAGCAGCCCGTTACTAGCGGGAGTTACGTATGAGCAGTTCTTC
CASSPLLAGVTYEQFF
>TRBJ2-1|.|TRBV5-1|many
TGCGCCAGCAGCTTGGTCCAGACAGCTCTCAGCTCCTACAATGAGCAGTTCTTC
CASSLVQTALSSYNEQFF
>TRBJ2-1|.|TRBV5-1|many
TGCGCCAGCAGCATGGGGGATGAGCAGTTCTTC
CASSMGDEQFF
>TRBJ2-1|TRBD2|TRBV5-1|few
TGCGCCAGCAGCTTGGGTTCGAGCGGGAGAGCCCACAATGAGCAGTTCTTC
CASSLGSSGRAHNEQFF
>TRBJ1-1|.|TRBV20-1|many
TGCAGTGCTAGAGAGACCAGGTTCATGAACACTGAAGCTTTCTTT
CSARETRFMNTEAFF
>TRBJ1-1|.|TRBV9|few
TGTGCCAGCAGTCGTAGTCGGGACACTGAAGCTTTCTTT
CASSRSRDTEAFF
>TRBJ1-1|.|TRBV11-1|.
TGTGCCAGCAGTTCACCAGGGCTATACACTGAAGCTTTCTTT
CASSSPGLYTEAFF
>TRBJ2-1|.|TRBV14|many
TGTGCCAGCAGCCGCTACGGGGATGAGCAGTTCTTC
CASSRYGDEQFF